This record concerns one T cell receptor (beta chain) sequence. As yet, its antigen is unknown. Deletions cut 2 bases from V and 8 bases from J, with 16 bases between. CDR3 length: 14 residues. Germline V gene lookup returns CDR1 SGHRS and CDR2 YFSETQ. The data were obtained in a study of T cell responses to AZD1222 COVID-19 vaccine. Study findings and constraints: Seropositive at baseline were only a handful of AZD1222 recipients. Clonal diversity may have been underestimated, and the donors were mostly white British, with more females than males. Two doses of AZD1222 preceded a rise in Spike-specific TCR breadth and depth. Repertoire samples came only from after the peak T cell response.

The repertoire was sequenced with immunoSEQ multiplex PCR; TCRdb's copy has only in-frame clones and lacks some. The sample consists of roughly 120,000 clones, about 90% of them appearing once. V and J are TRBV5-1 and TRBJ1-2; D not certain. The TCR originated in an adult who received the AZD1222 COVID-19 vaccine. The input for sequencing was peripheral blood, taken 28 days after the second AZD1222 dose. CDR3 nucleotide sequence: TGCGCCAGCAGCTTACAACCTGCGACTGGCGGCTACACCTTC. Its translation is CASSLQPATGGYTF.